Described below is a single T cell receptor (beta chain) sequence and its context. This sample is drawn from a study of blood T cell repertoires in COVID-19. Turning to the study itself: From the United States, Italy and Spain came samples of acute and convalescent COVID-19. T cells, B-cell-depleted T cells, or PBMCs supplied cDNA or gDNA.

This CDR3 is 15 amino acids long. In germline, CDR1 is MDHEN, CDR2 SYDVKM. The V and J ends lost 6 bases and 5 bases, in that order; junction bases with no gene match: 11. TCRdb keeps only in-frame clones here, not all; method: immunoSEQ multiplex PCR. Of over 60,000 clones listed, roughly 92% were seen once; the top ten hold about 5.4%. Source material: peripheral blood. This TCR was recovered from a human donor in a cohort sampled during active COVID-19. This sequence joins TRBV28 and TRBJ1-2; 8 bases agree with TRBD1. CDR3 loop: CASRNSQGVGYGYTF. Here the CDR3 DNA reads TGTGCCAGCAGGAATTCACAGGGGGTCGGATATGGCTACACCTTC.